This T cell receptor (beta chain) was identified in a study of shared clonotypes between healthy human individuals. General study findings and limits: Memory subsets generally showed smaller estimated richness than naive subsets did.

As for this clone: What it binds is unknown.

This CDR3 spans 16 amino acids. V was shortened by 1 base and J by 7 bases, with 20 bases between the two germline ends. Germline loops: CDR1 SEHNR, CDR2 FQNEAQ (reference sequence). Using approximately 200 ng DNA, 30,000 or so T cell genomes, the sorted-subset replicate PCRs were run. Measured with immunoSEQ multiplex PCR; TCRdb has only the in-frame clones, and not every one. The sample has hundreds of thousands of clones; around 97% are singletons. The sample consisted of naive CD4+ T cells sorted from blood. Subset defined: CD45RA+ positively selected. The sequence derives from a woman in her thirties in good health. The chain joins TRBV7-9 to TRBJ2-7, with D tentatively TRBD2 (6 bases). The CDR3 spells CASSLVLSGGLGEQYF. The CDR3 DNA reads TGTGCCAGCAGCTTAGTTCTTAGCGGAGGTCTCGGGGAGCAGTACTTC. The whole variable domain, filled in from reference TRBV7-9 and TRBJ2-7, reads DTGVSQNPRHKITKRGQNVTFRCDPISEHNRLYWYRQTLGQGPEFLTYFQNEAQLEKSRLLSDRFSAERPKGSFSTLEIQRTEQGDSAMYLCASSLVLSGGLGEQYFGPGTRLTVT.